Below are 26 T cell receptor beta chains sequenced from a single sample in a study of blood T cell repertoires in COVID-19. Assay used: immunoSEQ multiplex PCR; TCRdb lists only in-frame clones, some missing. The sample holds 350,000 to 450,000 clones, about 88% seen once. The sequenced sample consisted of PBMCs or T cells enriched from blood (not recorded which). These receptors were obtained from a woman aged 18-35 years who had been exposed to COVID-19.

CDR3 bases: TGTGCCAGCAGCCAAGATTGGCAGGGGGTTGGGACTAGGAACGATGAGCAGTTCTTC. This translates into CASSQDWQGVGTRNDEQFF. V and J are TRBV14 and TRBJ2-1; D may be TRBD2 (8 bases). This CDR3 is built from 19 residues. Germline values: CDR1 SGHDN, CDR2 FVKESK. The V gene lost 0 bases and the J gene lost 8 bases, with 26 bases spanning the gap.

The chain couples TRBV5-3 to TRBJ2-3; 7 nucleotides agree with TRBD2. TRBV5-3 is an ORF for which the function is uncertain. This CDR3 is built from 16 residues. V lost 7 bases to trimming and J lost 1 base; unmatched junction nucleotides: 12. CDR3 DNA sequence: TGTGCCAGAGCCCGGGACTACATCTGGGGCACAGATACGCAGTATTTT. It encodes CARARDYIWGTDTQYF.

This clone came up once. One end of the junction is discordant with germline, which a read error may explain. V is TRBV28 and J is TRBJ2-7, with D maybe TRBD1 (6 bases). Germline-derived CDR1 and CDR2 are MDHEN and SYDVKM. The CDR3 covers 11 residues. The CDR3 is CASRGRQALLF. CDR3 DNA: TGTGCCAGCAGGGGGAGACAGGCCCTCCTTTTC.

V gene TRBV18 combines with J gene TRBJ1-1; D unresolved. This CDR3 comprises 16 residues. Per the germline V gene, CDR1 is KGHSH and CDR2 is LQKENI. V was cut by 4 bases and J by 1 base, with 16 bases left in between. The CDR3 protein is CASSLRLTQENTEAFF. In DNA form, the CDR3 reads TGTGCCAGCTCACTACGTTTAACGCAGGAGAACACTGAAGCTTTCTTT.

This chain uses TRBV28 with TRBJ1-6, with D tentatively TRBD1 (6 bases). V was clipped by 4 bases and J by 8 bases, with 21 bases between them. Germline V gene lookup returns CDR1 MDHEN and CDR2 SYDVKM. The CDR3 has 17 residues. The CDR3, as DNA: TGTGCCAGCAGTTCGCCTATAAACAGGGATTCGGATTCACCCCTCCACTTT. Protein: CASSSPINRDSDSPLHF.

The CDR3 protein is CASSLGTGPEKLFF. For the CDR3, the DNA is TGTGCCAGCAGCTTAGGGACAGGCCCTGAAAAACTGTTTTTT. The chain uses TRBV7-9 and TRBJ1-4; 7 positions match TRBD1. Germline V gene lookup returns CDR1 SEHNR and CDR2 FQNEAQ (reference sequence). With 1 base clipped from V and 7 bases from J, the junction kept 3 bases outside the gene matches. This CDR3 spans 14 amino acids.

CDR3 amino acids: CASSPVRGQVNQPQHF. The CDR3 nucleotides read TGTGCCAGCAGTCCCGTACGCGGACAGGTCAATCAGCCCCAGCATTTT. The V call is TRBV28, the J call TRBJ1-5; 7 positions agree with TRBD1. The CDR3 spans 16 residues. J was trimmed by 3 bases and V by 5 bases; bases with no gene match: 10. CDR1 and CDR2 (germline): MDHEN, SYDVKM.

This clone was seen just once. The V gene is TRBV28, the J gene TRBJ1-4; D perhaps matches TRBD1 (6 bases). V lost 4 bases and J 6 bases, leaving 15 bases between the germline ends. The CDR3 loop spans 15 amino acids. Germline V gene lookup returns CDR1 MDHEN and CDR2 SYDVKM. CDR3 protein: CASSSPRDNHEKLFF. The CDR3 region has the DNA TGTGCCAGCAGTTCACCCCGGGACAACCATGAAAAACTGTTTTTT.

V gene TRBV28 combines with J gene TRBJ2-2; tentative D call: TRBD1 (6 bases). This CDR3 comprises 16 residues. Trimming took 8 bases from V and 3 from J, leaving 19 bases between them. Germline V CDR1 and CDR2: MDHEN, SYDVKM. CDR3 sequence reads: CASGSGFRGHTGELFF. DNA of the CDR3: TGTGCCAGCGGATCGGGTTTCAGGGGCCACACCGGGGAGCTGTTTTTT.

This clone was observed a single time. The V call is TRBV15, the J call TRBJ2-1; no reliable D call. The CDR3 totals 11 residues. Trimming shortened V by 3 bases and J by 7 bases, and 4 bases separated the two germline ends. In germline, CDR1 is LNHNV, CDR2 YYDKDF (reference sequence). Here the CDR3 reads CATSRYNEQFF. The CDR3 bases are TGTGCCACCAGCAGGTATAATGAGCAGTTCTTC.

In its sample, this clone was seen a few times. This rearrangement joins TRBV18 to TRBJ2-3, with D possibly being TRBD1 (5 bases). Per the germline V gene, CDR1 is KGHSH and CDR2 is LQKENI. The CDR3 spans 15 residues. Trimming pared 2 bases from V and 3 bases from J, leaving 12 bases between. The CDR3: CASSPNRIRTDTQYF. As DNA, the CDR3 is TGTGCCAGCTCACCAAACAGGATAAGGACAGATACGCAGTATTTT.

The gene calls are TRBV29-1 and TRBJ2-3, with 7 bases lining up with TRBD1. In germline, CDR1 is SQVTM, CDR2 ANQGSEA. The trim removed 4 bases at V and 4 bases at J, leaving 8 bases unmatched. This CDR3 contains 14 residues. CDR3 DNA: TGCAGCGTTGTTCGAGACAGGGCCTCAGATACGCAGTATTTT. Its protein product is CSVVRDRASDTQYF.

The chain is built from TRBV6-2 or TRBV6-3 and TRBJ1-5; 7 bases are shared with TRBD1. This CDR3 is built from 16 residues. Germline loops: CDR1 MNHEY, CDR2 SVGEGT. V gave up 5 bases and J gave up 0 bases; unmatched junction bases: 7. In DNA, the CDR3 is TGTGCCAGCAGTCACCAGGGACAGTATAGCAATCAGCCCCAGCATTTT. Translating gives CASSHQGQYSNQPQHF.

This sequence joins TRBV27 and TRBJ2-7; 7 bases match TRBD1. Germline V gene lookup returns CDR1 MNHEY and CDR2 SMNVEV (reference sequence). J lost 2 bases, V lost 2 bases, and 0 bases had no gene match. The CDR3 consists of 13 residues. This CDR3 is CASSLGTAYEQYF. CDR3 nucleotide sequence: TGTGCCAGCAGTTTAGGGACAGCCTACGAGCAGTACTTC.

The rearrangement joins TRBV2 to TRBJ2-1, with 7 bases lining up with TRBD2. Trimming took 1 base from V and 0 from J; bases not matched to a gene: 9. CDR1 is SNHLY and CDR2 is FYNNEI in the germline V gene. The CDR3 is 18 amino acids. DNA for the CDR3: TGTGCCAGCAGTGAAGGGGGCCTAGCGGAAAGCTCCTACAATGAGCAGTTCTTC. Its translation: CASSEGGLAESSYNEQFF.

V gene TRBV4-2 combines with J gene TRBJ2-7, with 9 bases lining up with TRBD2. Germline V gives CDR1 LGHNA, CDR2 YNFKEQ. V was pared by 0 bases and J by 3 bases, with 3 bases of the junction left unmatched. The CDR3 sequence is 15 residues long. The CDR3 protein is CASSQDLAGYYEQYF. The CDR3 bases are TGTGCCAGCAGCCAAGATCTAGCGGGATACTACGAGCAGTACTTC.

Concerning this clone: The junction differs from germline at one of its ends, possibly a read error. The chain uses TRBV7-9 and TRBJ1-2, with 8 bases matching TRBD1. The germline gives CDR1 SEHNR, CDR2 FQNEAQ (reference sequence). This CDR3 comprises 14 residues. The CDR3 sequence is CASSPTGVNHGYTF. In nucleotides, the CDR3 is TGTGCCAGCAGCCCGACAGGGGTTAACCATGGCTACACCTTC.

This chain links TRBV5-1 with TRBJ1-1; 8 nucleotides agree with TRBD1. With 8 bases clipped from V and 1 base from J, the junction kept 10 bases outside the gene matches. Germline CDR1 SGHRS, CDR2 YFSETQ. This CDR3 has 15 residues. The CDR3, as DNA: TGCGCCAGTAAACTAGACAGGGGACCGAACACTGAAGCTTTCTTT. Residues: CASKLDRGPNTEAFF.

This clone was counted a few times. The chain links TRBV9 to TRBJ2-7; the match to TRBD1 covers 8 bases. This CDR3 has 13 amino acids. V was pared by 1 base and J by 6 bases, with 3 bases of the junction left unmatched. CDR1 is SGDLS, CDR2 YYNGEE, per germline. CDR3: CASSVSGGGEQYF. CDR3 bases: TGTGCCAGCAGCGTATCAGGGGGCGGCGAGCAGTACTTC.

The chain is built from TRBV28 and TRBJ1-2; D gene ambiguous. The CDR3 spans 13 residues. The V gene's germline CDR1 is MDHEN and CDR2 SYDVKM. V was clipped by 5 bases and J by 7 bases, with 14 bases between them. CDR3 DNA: TGTGCCAGCAGTCTCCTTTGGGGAGCTGGCTACACCTTC. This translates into CASSLLWGAGYTF.

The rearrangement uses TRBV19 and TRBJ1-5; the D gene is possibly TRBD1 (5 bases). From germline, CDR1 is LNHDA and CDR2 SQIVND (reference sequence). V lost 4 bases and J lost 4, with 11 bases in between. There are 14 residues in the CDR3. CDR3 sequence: CASSTGYENQPQHF. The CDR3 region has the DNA TGTGCCAGTAGTACAGGGTACGAGAATCAGCCCCAGCATTTT. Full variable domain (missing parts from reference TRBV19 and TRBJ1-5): DGGITQSPKYLFRKEGQNVTLSCEQNLNHDAMYWYRQDPGQGLRLIYYSQIVNDFQKGDIAEGYSVSREKKESFPLTVTSAQKNPTAFYLCASSTGYENQPQHFGDGTRLSIL.

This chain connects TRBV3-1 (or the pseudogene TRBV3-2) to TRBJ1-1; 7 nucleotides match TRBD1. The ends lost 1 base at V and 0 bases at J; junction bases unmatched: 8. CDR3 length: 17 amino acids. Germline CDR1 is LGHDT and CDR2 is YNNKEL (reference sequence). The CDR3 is CASSQAGTVFMNTEAFF. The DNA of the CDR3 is TGTGCCAGCAGCCAAGCCGGGACAGTCTTCATGAACACTGAAGCTTTCTTT.

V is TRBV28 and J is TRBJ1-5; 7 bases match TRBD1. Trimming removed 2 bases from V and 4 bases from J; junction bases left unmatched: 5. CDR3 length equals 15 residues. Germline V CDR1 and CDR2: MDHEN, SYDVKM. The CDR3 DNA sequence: TGTGCCAGCAGTTTAACTGGGACAGCTAATCAGCCCCAGCATTTT. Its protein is CASSLTGTANQPQHF.

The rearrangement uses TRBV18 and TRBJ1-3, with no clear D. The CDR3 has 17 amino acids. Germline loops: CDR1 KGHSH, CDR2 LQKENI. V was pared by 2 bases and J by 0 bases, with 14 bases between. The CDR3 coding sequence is TGTGCCAGCTCACCAGCGGCCGCCCGAACCTCTGGAAACACCATATATTTT. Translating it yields CASSPAAARTSGNTIYF.

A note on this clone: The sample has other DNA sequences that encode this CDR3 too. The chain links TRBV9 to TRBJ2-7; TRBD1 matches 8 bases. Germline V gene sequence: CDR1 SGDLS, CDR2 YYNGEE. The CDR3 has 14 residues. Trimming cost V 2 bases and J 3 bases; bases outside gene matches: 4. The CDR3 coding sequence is TGTGCCAGCAGCGTGGGGACAGGAGTCTACGAGCAGTACTTC. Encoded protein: CASSVGTGVYEQYF.

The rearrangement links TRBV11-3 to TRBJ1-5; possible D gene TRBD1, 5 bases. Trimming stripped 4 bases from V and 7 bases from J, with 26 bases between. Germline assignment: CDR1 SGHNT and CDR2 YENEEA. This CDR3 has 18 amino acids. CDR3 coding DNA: TGTGCCAGCAGCTCCTTCCCCGTCCAGGGCGCTCAAGGCCAGCCCCAGCATTTT. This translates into CASSSFPVQGAQGQPQHF.